This entry lists 13 T cell receptor beta chains sequenced from one sample in a study of early T cells in non-severe SARS-CoV-2 infection. Each CDR3 protein is one row after TCRdb ran MiXCR on the 5' RACE reads. The sample includes 85,000 to 95,000 distinct CDR3 sequences, roughly 15% of them seen just once. Sequencing used whole blood, obtained at baseline. These receptors were obtained from an adult who was a healthcare worker with PCR-confirmed SARS-CoV-2 infection or an uninfected control (not recorded which).

This clonotype was seen a handful of times. V gene TRBV9 combines with J gene TRBJ2-3, with 10 positions matching TRBD1. CDR3 size: 15 residues. Germline V CDR1 and CDR2: SGDLS, YYNGEE. V gave up 2 bases and J gave up 6 bases; unmatched junction bases: 6. Here the CDR3 reads CASSVGTGDRDTQYF. In nucleotides, the CDR3 is TGTGCCAGCAGCGTCGGGACAGGGGATAGGGATACGCAGTATTTT.

The CDR3 sequence is CAWSKYYGYTF. In DNA, the CDR3 is TGTGCCTGGAGTAAATACTATGGCTACACCTTC. V gene TRBV30 combines with J gene TRBJ1-2; no definite D call. CDR3 length: 11 residues. Germline V gene lookup returns CDR1 GTSNPN and CDR2 SVGIG (reference sequence). The V gene lost 2 bases and the J gene lost 3 bases, with 4 bases spanning the gap.

The chain has TRBV11-2 and TRBJ1-2; 12 bases are a match to TRBD1. Trimming removed 6 bases from V and 8 bases from J; junction bases left unmatched: 13. The CDR3 totals 16 residues. CDR1 and CDR2 (germline): SGHAT, FQNNGV. CDR3 residues: CASRASGTGGRIGYTF. The CDR3 DNA reads as TGTGCCAGCAGAGCCTCTGGGACAGGGGGCAGGATAGGCTACACCTTC.

The V gene is TRBV24-1, the J gene TRBJ2-2; the D is unclear. The V and J ends lost 1 base and 6 bases respectively, with 5 bases between them. The length of the CDR3 is 13 residues. Germline V lookup: CDR1 KGHDR, CDR2 SFDVKD. In DNA form, the CDR3 reads TGTGCCACCAGTGATTTCTTGTCCGGGGAGCTGTTTTTT. Protein: CATSDFLSGELFF.

CDR3 DNA sequence: TGTGCCAGCTCACCAAGTGCAGGGTACTCCTACGAGCAGTACTTC. Residues: CASSPSAGYSYEQYF. The chain is built from TRBV18 and TRBJ2-7, with D perhaps matching TRBD1 (5 bases). Germline values: CDR1 KGHSH, CDR2 LQKENI. The CDR3 loop spans 15 amino acids. V shed 2 bases and J shed 0 bases, with 11 bases lying between them.

In this sample, this clonotype turned up many times. The rearrangement joins TRBV20-1 to TRBJ2-7, with D uncertain. Germline CDR1 and CDR2: DFQATT and SNEGSKA (reference sequence). The ends were cut back, 0 bases at V and 3 bases at J, with 3 bases in the middle. The CDR3 contains 11 residues. The CDR3 nucleotides are TGCAGTGCTAGAGAGGACTACGAGCAGTACTTC. It translates to CSAREDYEQYF.

The chain is built from TRBV9 and TRBJ2-2; 7 bases line up with TRBD2. Unmatched junction bases numbered 6, after V lost 0 bases and J lost 4 bases. There are 16 residues in the CDR3. Germline V lookup: CDR1 SGDLS, CDR2 YYNGEE. CDR3 nucleotides: TGTGCCAGCAGCGTAGATAGGGCGGGAGTCACCGGGGAGCTGTTTTTT. Its translation is CASSVDRAGVTGELFF.

This clonotype was recorded many times. The chain uses TRBV5-1 and TRBJ2-1; D unresolved. CDR3 length: 14 amino acids. Trimming stripped 0 bases from V and 6 bases from J, with 10 bases between. Germline CDR1 reads SGHRS; CDR2 reads YFSETQ. The CDR3 sequence is CASSLVGPGNEQFF. The CDR3 nucleotides are TGCGCCAGCAGCTTGGTTGGGCCCGGCAATGAGCAGTTCTTC.

The table lists this clonotype with a few counts. The rearrangement joins TRBV10-2 to TRBJ1-2; D perhaps matches TRBD1 (6 bases). The CDR3 length is 15 residues. CDR1 is WSHSY, CDR2 SAAADI, per germline. V was shortened by 4 bases and J by 7 bases, with 19 bases between the two germline ends. CDR3 sequence (DNA): TGCGCCAGCAGTGCTTTAGGACAGTCGATAACTGGCTACACCTTC. Amino acids: CASSALGQSITGYTF.

V and J are TRBV4-1 and TRBJ2-1, with 10 bases matching TRBD2. Germline CDR1 reads MGHRA; CDR2 reads YSYEKL. V lost 3 bases and J lost 8; bases outside the gene matches: 10. This CDR3 is built from 16 residues. The CDR3 spells CASSQGGLAGVHEQFF. Here the CDR3 DNA reads TGCGCCAGCAGCCAGGGTGGGCTAGCGGGAGTACATGAGCAGTTCTTC.

This clonotype was seen a few times. The chain joins TRBV5-4 to TRBJ2-7; D possibly corresponds to TRBD2 (5 bases). The CDR3 contains 16 residues. Trimming removed 2 bases from V and 0 bases from J, with 15 bases in between. Germline V gene sequence: CDR1 SGHNT, CDR2 YYREEE (reference sequence). The CDR3 sequence is CASSFSAALSSYEQYF. DNA of the CDR3: TGTGCCAGCAGCTTCTCAGCGGCCTTGAGCTCCTACGAGCAGTACTTC.

The V gene is TRBV19, the J gene TRBJ1-2; perhaps TRBD1 as D (5 bases). This CDR3 has 14 amino acids. Germline V gives CDR1 LNHDA, CDR2 SQIVND (reference sequence). The germline V and J ends were trimmed by 5 bases and 4 bases, with 14 bases remaining between them. The CDR3 is CASSGRPGRYGYTF. The DNA for the CDR3 is TGTGCCAGTAGTGGAAGACCGGGACGCTATGGCTACACCTTC.

There are a few counts of this clonotype. J is TRBJ2-1 and V is TRBV2; 8 bases line up with TRBD2. V lost 1 base to trimming and J lost 7 bases; unmatched junction nucleotides: 3. CDR1 and CDR2 (germline): SNHLY, FYNNEI. The CDR3 is 14 residues long. The CDR3 coding sequence is TGTGCCAGCAGTGAAGGCAGCGGGAGAAATGAGCAGTTCTTC. Its protein is CASSEGSGRNEQFF.